The rows below give T cell receptor beta chains drawn from one sample of a study of blood T cell repertoires in COVID-19. The repertoire was sequenced with immunoSEQ multiplex PCR; TCRdb's copy has only in-frame clones and lacks some. Counted here are under 200,000 clones, 87% occurring once; the ten biggest clones make up 20% to 25%. Sequenced sample: peripheral blood. The receptors were sampled from a man aged 55 to 70 with active or convalescent COVID-19. Each CDR3 is given with its conserved first and last residue. D genes are given only for firm matches. Size tells how often a clone was seen (once, few, many) or the class of an expanded clone, and some rows leave it out.

V gene,J gene,clone size,D gene,CDR3 protein,CDR3 DNA
TRBV6-5,TRBJ1-3,few,NA,CASSSGYTGNTIYF,TGTGCCAGCAGTTCGGGGTATACTGGAAACACCATATATTTT
TRBV3-1/TRBV3-2,TRBJ2-2,NA,TRBD1,CASSPFVLKGAQLFF,TGTGCCAGCAGCCCCTTTGTCCTCAAGGGGGCACAGCTGTTTTTT
TRBV4-2,TRBJ2-3,NA,NA,CASSQGGGGAQYF,TGTGCCAGCAGCCAAGGGGGAGGGGGTGCGCAGTATTTT
TRBV5-1,TRBJ2-5,NA,TRBD2,CASKPLAGGPETQYF,TGCGCCAGCAAACCTCTAGCGGGGGGGCCGGAGACCCAGTACTTC
TRBV5-5,TRBJ1-6,NA,NA,CASSLREPYNSPLHF,TGTGCCAGCAGCCTACGGGAACCCTATAATTCACCCCTCCACTTT
TRBV18,TRBJ2-7,NA,NA,CASSPRQGSHEQYF,TGTGCCAGCTCACCGAGGCAGGGTAGCCACGAGCAGTACTTC
TRBV7-3,TRBJ2-1,few,NA,CASSYDYRSYNEQFF,TGTGCCAGCAGCTATGACTACCGCTCCTACAATGAGCAGTTCTTC
TRBV7-9,TRBJ2-7,NA,NA,CASSLGTRGTYEQYF,TGTGCCAGCAGCTTAGGGACGCGAGGGACCTACGAGCAGTACTTC
TRBV5-1,TRBJ1-2,NA,NA,CASSPKSPGNYGYTF,TGCGCCAGCAGCCCCAAAAGCCCAGGGAACTATGGCTACACCTTC
TRBV7-3,TRBJ2-7,NA,NA,CASSLTQGSTYEQYF,TGTGCCAGCAGCTTAACCCAGGGATCAACCTACGAGCAGTACTTC
TRBV6-5,TRBJ1-2,NA,NA,CASRDPGVSYGYTF,TGTGCCAGCAGAGACCCAGGGGTTAGCTATGGCTACACCTTC
TRBV2,TRBJ2-7,NA,NA,CASSASPYEQYF,TGTGCCAGCAGTGCGAGTCCCTACGAGCAGTACTTC
TRBV5-4,TRBJ2-7,NA,TRBD1,CASTLGGTGLSYEQYF,TGTGCCAGCACCCTGGGAGGGACAGGGCTCTCCTACGAGCAGTACTTC
TRBV16,TRBJ1-2,few,NA,CASSPNYGYTF,TGTGCCAGCAGCCCGAACTATGGCTACACCTTC
TRBV6-5,TRBJ2-1,few,TRBD2,CASTERGSGYNEQFF,TGTGCCAGCACCGAGCGGGGGTCGGGTTACAATGAGCAGTTCTTC
TRBV19,TRBJ2-3,NA,TRBD2,CASSPQRASGGTRYTDTQYF,TGTGCCAGTAGTCCACAGCGGGCTAGCGGGGGGACCCGGTACACAGATACGCAGTATTTT
TRBV3-1/TRBV3-2,TRBJ1-5,NA,NA,CASSQGTDQPQHF,TGTGCCAGCAGCCAAGGGACAGATCAGCCCCAGCATTTT
TRBV2,TRBJ1-1,NA,NA,CASSGGSTEAFF,TGTGCCAGCAGTGGCGGGAGCACTGAAGCTTTCTTT
TRBV19,TRBJ2-3,NA,TRBD1,CASSTRQGARLNTDTQYF,TGTGCCAGTAGTACCAGACAGGGGGCGCGTTTAAACACAGATACGCAGTATTTT